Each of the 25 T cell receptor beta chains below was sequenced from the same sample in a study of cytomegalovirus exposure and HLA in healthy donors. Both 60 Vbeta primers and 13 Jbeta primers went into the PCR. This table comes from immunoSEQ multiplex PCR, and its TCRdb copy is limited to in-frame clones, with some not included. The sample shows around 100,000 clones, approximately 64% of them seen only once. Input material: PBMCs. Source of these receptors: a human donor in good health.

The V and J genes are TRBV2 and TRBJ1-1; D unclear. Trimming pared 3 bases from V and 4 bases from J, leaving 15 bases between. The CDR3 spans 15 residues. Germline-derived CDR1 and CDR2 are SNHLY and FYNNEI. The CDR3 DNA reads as TGTGCCAGCAGTGATCCAGGCCCGGGGTCCACTGAAGCTTTCTTT. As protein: CASSDPGPGSTEAFF.

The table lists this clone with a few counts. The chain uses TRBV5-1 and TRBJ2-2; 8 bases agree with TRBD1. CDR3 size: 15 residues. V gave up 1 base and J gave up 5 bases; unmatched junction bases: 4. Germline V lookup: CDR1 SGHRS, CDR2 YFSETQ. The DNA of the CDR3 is TGCGCCAGCAGCTTGCAGGGGGCGCAGACCGGGGAGCTGTTTTTT. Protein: CASSLQGAQTGELFF.

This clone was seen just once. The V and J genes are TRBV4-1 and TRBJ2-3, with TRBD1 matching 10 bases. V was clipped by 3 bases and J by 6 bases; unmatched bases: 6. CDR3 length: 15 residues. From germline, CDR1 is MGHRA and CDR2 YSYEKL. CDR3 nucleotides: TGCGCCAGCAGCCACCCCGGGACAGGGGAGGATACGCAGTATTTT. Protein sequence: CASSHPGTGEDTQYF.

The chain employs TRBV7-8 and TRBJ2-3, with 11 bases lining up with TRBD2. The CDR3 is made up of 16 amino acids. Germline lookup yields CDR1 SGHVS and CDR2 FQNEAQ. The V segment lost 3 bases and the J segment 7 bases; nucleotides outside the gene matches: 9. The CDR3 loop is CASSLLLTSGMHTQYF. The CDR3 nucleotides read TGTGCCAGCAGCTTGCTACTGACTAGCGGGATGCATACGCAGTATTTT.

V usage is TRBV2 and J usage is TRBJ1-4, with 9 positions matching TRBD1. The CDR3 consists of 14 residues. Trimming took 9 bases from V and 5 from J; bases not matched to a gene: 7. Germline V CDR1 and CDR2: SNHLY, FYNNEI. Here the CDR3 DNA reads TGTGCCAGGGGGGGGACAGGGAGGAATGAAAAACTGTTTTTT. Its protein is CARGGTGRNEKLFF.

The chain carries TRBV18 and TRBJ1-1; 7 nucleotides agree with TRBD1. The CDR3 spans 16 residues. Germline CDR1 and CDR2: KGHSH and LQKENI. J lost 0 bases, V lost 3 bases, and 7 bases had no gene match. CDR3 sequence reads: CASSPRQGLMNTEAFF. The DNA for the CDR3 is TGTGCCAGCTCACCCAGACAGGGCCTCATGAACACTGAAGCTTTCTTT.

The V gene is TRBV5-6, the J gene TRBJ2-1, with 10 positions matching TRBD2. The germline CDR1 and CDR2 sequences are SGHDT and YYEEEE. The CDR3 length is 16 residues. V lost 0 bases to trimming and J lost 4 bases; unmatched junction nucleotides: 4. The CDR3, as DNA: TGTGCCAGCAGCTTGGAAACTAGCGGGAATTACAATGAGCAGTTCTTC. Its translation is CASSLETSGNYNEQFF.

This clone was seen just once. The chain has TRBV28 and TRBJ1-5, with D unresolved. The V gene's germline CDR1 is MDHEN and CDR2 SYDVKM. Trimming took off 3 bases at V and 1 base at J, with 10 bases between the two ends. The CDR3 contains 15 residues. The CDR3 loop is CASSFGQWSNQPQHF. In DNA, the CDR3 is TGTGCCAGCAGTTTTGGGCAGTGGAGCAATCAGCCCCAGCATTTT.

This CDR3 reads CASSQDRRESLYEQYF. CDR3 bases: TGCGCCAGCAGCCAAGATCGGCGGGAGTCCCTCTACGAGCAGTACTTC. The chain employs TRBV4-1 and TRBJ2-7, with 7 positions matching TRBD2. Germline CDR1 MGHRA, CDR2 YSYEKL. J was trimmed by 3 bases and V by 0 bases; bases with no gene match: 8. The CDR3 has 16 amino acids.

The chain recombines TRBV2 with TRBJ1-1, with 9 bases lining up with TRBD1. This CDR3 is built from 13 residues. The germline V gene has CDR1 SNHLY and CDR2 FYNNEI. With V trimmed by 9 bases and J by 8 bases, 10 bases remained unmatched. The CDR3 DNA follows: TGTGCCAGGAATCCGGGACAGGGTTCCGAAGCTTTCTTT. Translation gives CARNPGQGSEAFF. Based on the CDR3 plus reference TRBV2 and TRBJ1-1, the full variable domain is EPEVTQTPSHQVTQMGQEVILRCVPISNHLYFYWYRQILGQKVEFLVSFYNNEISEKSEIFDDQFSVERPDGSNFTLKIRSTKLEDSAMYFCARNPGQGSEAFFGQGTRLTVV.

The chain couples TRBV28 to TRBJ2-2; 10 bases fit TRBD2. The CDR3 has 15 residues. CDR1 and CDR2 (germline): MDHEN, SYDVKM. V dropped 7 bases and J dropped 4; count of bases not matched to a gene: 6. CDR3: CASTLAGAITGELFF. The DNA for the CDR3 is TGTGCCAGCACCCTAGCGGGAGCGATCACCGGGGAGCTGTTTTTT.

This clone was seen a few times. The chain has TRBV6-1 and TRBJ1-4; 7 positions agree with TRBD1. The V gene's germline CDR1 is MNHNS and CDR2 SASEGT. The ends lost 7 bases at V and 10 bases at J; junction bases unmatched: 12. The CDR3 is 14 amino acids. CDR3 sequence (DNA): TGTGCCAGCACCGAAGACAGGGCTGTTGGAAAACTGTTTTTT. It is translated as CASTEDRAVGKLFF.

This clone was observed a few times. CDR3 protein: CASSSGEGPTEDTQYF. The CDR3 nucleotides are TGTGCCAGCAGTAGCGGGGAGGGTCCCACAGAAGATACGCAGTATTTT. This chain connects TRBV2 to TRBJ2-3; 7 nucleotides align to TRBD2. J was trimmed by 5 bases and V by 5 bases; bases with no gene match: 13. The CDR3 has 16 residues. Germline V gives CDR1 SNHLY, CDR2 FYNNEI.

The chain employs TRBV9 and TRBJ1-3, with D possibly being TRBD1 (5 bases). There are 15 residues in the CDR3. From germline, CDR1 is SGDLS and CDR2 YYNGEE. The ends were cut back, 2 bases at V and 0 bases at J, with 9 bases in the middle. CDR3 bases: TGTGCCAGCAGCGTGCAGGGCCTCTCTGGAAACACCATATATTTT. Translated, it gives CASSVQGLSGNTIYF. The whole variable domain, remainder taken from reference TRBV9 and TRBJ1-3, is DSGVTQTPKHLITATGQRVTLRCSPRSGDLSVYWYQQSLDQGLQFLIQYYNGEERAKGNILERFSAQQFPDLHSELNLSSLELGDSALYFCASSVQGLSGNTIYFGEGSWLTVV.

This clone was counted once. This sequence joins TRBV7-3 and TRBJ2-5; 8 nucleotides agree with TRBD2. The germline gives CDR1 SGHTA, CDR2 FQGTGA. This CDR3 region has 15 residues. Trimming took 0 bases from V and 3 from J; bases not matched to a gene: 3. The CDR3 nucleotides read TGTGCCAGCAGCTTAACCCGGGGGGGGAAAGAGACCCAGTACTTC. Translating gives CASSLTRGGKETQYF.

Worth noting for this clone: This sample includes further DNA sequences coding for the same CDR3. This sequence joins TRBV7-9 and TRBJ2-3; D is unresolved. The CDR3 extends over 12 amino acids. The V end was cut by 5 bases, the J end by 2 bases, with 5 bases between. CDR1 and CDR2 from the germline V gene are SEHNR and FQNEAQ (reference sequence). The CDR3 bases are TGTGCCAGCAGCCCCTTCACAGATACGCAGTATTTT. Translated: CASSPFTDTQYF.

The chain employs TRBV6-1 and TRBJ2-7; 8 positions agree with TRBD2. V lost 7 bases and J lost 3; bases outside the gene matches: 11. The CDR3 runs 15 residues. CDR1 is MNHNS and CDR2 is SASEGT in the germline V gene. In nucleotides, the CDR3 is TGTGCCAGCAACGGACTAGCATCTTATCTCTACGAGCAGTACTTC. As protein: CASNGLASYLYEQYF.

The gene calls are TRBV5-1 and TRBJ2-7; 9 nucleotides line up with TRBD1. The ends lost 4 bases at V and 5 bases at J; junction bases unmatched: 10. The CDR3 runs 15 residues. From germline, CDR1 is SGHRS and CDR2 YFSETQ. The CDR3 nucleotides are TGCGCCAGCAGCACCACCGGGACAGGGAACCACGAGCAGTACTTC. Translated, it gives CASSTTGTGNHEQYF.

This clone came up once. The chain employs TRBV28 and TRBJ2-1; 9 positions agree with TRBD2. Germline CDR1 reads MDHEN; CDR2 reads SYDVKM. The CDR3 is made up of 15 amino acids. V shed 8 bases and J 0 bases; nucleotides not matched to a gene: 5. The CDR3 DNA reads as TGTGCCAGCTTTAGCGGGAGCAGCTCCTACAATGAGCAGTTCTTC. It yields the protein CASFSGSSSYNEQFF.

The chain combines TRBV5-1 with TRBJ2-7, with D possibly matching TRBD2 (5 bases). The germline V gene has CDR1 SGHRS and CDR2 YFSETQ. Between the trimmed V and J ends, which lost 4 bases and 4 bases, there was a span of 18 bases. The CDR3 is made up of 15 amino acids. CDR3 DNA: TGCGCCAGCAGCGGCGGTACCTCGGACTTTTACGAGCAGTACTTC. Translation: CASSGGTSDFYEQYF.

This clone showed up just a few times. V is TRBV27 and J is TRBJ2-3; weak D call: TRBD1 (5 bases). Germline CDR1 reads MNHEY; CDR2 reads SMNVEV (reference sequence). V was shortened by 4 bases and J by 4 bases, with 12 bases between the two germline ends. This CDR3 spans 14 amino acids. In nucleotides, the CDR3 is TGTGCCAGCAGTTCACGCGTACAGGCAGATACGCAGTATTTT. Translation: CASSSRVQADTQYF.

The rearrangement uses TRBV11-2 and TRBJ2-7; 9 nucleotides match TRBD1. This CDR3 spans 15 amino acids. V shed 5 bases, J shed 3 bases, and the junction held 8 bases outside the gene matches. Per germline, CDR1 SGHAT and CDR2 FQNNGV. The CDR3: CASSPDRGSIYEQYF. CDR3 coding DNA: TGTGCCAGCAGCCCGGACAGGGGAAGTATCTACGAGCAGTACTTC.

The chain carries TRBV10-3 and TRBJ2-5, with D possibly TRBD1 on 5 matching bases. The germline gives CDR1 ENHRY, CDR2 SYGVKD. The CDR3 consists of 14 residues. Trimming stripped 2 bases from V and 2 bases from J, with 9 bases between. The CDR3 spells CAISEGARQETQYF. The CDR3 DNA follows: TGTGCCATCAGTGAGGGGGCGAGGCAAGAGACCCAGTACTTC.

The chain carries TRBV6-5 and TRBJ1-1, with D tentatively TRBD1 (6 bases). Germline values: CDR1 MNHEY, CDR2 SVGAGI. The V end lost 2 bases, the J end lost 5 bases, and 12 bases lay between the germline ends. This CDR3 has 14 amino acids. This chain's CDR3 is CASSYGGGGTEAFF. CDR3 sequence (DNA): TGTGCCAGCAGTTACGGCGGGGGCGGGACTGAAGCTTTCTTT.

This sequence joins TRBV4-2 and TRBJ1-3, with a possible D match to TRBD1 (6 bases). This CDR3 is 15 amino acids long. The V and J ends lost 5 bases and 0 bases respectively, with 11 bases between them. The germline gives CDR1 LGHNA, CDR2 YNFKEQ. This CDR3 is CASSEGVFSGNTIYF. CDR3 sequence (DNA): TGTGCCAGCAGCGAGGGGGTTTTCTCTGGAAACACCATATATTTT.